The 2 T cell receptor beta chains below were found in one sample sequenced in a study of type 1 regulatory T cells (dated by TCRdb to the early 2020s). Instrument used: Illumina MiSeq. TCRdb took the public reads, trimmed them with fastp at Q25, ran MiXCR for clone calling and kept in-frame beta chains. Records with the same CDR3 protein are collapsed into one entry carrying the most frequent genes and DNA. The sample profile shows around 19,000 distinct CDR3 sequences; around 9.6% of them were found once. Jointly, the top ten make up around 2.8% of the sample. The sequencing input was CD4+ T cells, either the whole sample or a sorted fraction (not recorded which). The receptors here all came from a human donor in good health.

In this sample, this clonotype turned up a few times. CDR3 protein: CSARKGAGLGELFF. The CDR3 DNA reads TGCAGTGCCCGAAAAGGAGCGGGCCTCGGGGAGCTGTTTTTT. V usage is TRBV20-1 and J usage is TRBJ2-2, with D possibly matching TRBD2 (6 bases). Germline CDR1 is DFQATT and CDR2 is SNEGSKA (reference sequence). This CDR3 is 14 amino acids long. With 6 bases removed from V and 7 bases from J, the gap between germline ends came to 18 bases.

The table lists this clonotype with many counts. The chain's CDR3 is CASSSWTSGRVGDTQYF. The DNA for the CDR3 is TGTGCCAGCAGCTCCTGGACTAGCGGGAGAGTAGGAGATACGCAGTATTTT. The rearrangement links TRBV3-1 to TRBJ2-3; 13 bases are shared with TRBD2. This CDR3 comprises 17 residues. J gave up 5 bases and V 5 bases, and 10 bases lay outside the gene matches. Germline CDR1 is LGHDT and CDR2 is YNNKEL (reference sequence).